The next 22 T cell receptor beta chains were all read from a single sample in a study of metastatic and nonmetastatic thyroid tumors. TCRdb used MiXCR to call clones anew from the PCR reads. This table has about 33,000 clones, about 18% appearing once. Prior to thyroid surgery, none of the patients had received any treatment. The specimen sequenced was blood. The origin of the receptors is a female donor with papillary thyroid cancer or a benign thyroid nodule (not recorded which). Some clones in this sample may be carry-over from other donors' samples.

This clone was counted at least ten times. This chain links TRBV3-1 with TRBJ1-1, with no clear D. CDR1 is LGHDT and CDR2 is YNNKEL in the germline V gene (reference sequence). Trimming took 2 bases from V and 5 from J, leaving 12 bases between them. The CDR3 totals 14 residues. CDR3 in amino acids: CASSQPQKGTEAFF. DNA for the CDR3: TGTGCCAGCAGCCAACCACAGAAGGGTACTGAAGCTTTCTTT.

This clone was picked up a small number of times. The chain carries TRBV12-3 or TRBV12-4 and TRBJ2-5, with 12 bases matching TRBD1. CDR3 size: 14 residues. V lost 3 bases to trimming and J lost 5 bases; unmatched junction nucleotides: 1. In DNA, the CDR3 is TGTGCCAGCAGTTTGGGGACAGGGGGCGAGACCCAGTACTTC. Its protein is CASSLGTGGETQYF.

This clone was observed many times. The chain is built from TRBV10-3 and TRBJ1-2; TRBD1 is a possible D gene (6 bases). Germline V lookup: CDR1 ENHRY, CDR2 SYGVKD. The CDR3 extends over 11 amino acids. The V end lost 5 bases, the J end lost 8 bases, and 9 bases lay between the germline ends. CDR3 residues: CAISNRDGYTF. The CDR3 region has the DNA TGTGCCATCAGTAACAGGGACGGCTACACCTTC.

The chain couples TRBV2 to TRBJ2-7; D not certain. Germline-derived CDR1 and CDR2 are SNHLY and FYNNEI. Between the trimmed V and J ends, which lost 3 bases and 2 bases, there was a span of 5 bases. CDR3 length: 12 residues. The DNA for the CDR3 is TGTGCCAGCAGTGAGTGGACCTACGAGCAGTACTTC. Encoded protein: CASSEWTYEQYF. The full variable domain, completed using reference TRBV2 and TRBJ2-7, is EPEVTQTPSHQVTQMGQEVILRCVPISNHLYFYWYRQILGQKVEFLVSFYNNEISEKSEIFDDQFSVERPDGSNFTLKIRSTKLEDSAMYFCASSEWTYEQYFGPGTRLTVT.

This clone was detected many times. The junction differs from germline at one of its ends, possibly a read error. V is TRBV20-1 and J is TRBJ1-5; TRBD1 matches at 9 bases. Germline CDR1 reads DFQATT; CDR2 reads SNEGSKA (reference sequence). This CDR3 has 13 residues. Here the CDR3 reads CSARGQGNQPQHF. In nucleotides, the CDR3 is TGCAGTGCCAGAGGACAGGGGAATCAGCCCCAGCATTTT.

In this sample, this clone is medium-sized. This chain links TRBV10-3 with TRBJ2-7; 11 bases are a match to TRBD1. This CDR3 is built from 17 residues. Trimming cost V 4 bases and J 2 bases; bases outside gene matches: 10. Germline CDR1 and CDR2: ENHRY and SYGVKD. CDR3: CAISVPIPGQGAYEQYF. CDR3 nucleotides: TGTGCCATCAGTGTCCCGATACCGGGACAGGGGGCCTACGAGCAGTACTTC.

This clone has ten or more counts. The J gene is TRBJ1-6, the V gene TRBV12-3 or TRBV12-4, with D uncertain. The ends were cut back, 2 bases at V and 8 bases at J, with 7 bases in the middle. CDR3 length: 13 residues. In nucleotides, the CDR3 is TGTGCCAGCAGTTTAAATGAAGATTCACCCCTCCACTTT. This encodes CASSLNEDSPLHF.

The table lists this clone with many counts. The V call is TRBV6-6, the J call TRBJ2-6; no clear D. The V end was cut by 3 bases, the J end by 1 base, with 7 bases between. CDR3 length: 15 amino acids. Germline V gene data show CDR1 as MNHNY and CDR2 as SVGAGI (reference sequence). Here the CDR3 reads CASSYYQSGANVLTF. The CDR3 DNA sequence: TGTGCCAGCAGTTATTATCAGTCTGGGGCCAACGTCCTGACTTTC.

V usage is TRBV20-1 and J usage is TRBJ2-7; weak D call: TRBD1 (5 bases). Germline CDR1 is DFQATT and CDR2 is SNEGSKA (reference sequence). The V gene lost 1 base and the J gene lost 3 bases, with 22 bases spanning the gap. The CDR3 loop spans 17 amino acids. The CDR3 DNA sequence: TGCAGTGCTAGAGCAGGGTCTGGTAGGGGTACCTACTACGAGCAGTACTTC. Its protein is CSARAGSGRGTYYEQYF.

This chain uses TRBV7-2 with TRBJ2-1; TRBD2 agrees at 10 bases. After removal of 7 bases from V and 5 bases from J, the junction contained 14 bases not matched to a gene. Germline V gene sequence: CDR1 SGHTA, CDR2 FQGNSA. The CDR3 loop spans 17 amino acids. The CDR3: CASNSKRGGRHHNEQFF. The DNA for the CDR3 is TGTGCCAGCAACTCTAAGCGGGGGGGCCGACACCACAATGAGCAGTTCTTC.

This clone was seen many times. The chain's CDR3 is CASSQDVTSGRASYNEQFF. As DNA, the CDR3 is TGTGCCAGCAGCCAAGATGTGACTAGCGGGAGGGCCTCCTACAATGAGCAGTTCTTC. The chain recombines TRBV4-2 with TRBJ2-1; the match to TRBD2 covers 14 bases. The V segment lost 0 bases and the J segment 0 bases; nucleotides outside the gene matches: 4. CDR1 is LGHNA and CDR2 is YNFKEQ in the germline V gene. CDR3 size: 19 residues.

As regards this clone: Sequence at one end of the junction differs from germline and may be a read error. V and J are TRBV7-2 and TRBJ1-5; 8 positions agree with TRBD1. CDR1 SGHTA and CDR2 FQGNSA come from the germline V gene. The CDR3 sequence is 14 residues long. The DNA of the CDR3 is TGTGCCAGCAGCTTAGGACAGGGGAATCAGCGCCAGCAGTTT. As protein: CASSLGQGNQRQQF.

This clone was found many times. CDR3 sequence reads: CASSQEQGADTQYF. The CDR3 DNA sequence: TGCGCCAGCAGCCAAGAACAGGGGGCAGATACGCAGTATTTT. The genes are TRBV4-1 and TRBJ2-3, with 8 bases that match TRBD1. The germline gives CDR1 MGHRA, CDR2 YSYEKL. V trimming: 0 bases; J trimming: 4 bases; junction bases outside the gene matches: 0. This CDR3 has 14 residues.

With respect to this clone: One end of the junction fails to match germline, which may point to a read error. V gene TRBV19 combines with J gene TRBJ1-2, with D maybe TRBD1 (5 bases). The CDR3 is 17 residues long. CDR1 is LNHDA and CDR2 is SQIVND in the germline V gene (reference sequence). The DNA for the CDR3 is TGTGCCAGCAGTAAAGGAGCGGGGCAGTCCGGTAACTATGGCTACACCTTC. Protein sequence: CASSKGAGQSGNYGYTF.

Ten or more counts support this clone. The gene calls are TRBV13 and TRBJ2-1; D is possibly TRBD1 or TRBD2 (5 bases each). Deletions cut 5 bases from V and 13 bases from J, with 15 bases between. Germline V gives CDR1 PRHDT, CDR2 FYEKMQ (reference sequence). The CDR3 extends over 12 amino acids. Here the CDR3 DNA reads TGTGCCAGCAGCACCCTCCGGGACCCTCAGTTCTTC. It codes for CASSTLRDPQFF.

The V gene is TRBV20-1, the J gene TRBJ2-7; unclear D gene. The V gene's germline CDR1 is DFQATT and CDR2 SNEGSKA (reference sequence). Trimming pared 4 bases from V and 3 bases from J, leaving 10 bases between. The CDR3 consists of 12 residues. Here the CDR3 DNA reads TGCAGTGCTAACCCCCGTGTCTACGAGCAGTACTTC. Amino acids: CSANPRVYEQYF.

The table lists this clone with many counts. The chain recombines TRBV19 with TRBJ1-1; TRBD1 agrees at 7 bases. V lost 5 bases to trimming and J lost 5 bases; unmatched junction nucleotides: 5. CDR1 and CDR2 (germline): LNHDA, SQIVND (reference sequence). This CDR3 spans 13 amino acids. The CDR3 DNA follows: TGTGCCAGTAGTGGGCCAGGGGGGACTGAAGCTTTCTTT. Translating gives CASSGPGGTEAFF.

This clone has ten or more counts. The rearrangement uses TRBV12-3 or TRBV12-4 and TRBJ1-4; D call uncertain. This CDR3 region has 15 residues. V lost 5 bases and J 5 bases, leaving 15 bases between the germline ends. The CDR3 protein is CASSLNLSENEKLFF. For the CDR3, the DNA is TGTGCCAGCAGTCTCAATCTTTCGGAAAATGAAAAACTGTTTTTT.

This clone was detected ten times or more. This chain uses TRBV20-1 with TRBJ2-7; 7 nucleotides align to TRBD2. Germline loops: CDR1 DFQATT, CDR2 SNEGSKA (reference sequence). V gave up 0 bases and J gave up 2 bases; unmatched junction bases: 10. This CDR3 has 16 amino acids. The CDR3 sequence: CSARDPSGVVAYEQYF. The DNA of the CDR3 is TGCAGTGCTAGAGACCCGAGCGGGGTGGTAGCCTACGAGCAGTACTTC.

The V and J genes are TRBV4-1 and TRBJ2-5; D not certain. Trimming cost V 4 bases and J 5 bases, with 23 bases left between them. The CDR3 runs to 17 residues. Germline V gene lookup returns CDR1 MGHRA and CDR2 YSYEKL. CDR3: CASSLRQQSSFGETQYF. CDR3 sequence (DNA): TGCGCCAGCAGCCTCCGACAACAATCTAGTTTCGGGGAGACCCAGTACTTC.

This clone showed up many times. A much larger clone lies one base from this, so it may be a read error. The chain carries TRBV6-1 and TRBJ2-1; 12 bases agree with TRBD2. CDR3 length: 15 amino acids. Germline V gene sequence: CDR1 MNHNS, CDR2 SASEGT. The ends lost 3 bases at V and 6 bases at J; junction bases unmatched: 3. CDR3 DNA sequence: TGTGCCAGCAGTGACGCTAGCGGGGGGGCCAATGAGCAGTTCTTC. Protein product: CASSDASGGANEQFF.

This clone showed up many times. CDR3 nucleotide sequence: TGCGCCAGCAGCCGACAGGTCGGGCAAGAGACCCAGTACTTC. Protein sequence: CASSRQVGQETQYF. The V and J genes are TRBV4-3 and TRBJ2-5; the D gene is possibly TRBD1 (6 bases). CDR1 and CDR2 from the germline V gene are LGHNA and YSLEER. The CDR3 is 14 amino acids. The V end was cut by 4 bases, the J end by 2 bases, with 11 bases between.